Listed below are T cell receptor beta chains from one sample, sequenced in a study of T cells in Graves' hyperthyroidism and ophthalmopathy. TCRdb reprocessed the multiplex PCR reads with MiXCR, giving one entry per CDR3 protein. The sample carries about 620,000 distinct CDR3 sequences, around 15% recorded once. Sequencing used blood. These receptor sequences come from a woman under 40 with Graves' hyperthyroidism. CDR3s include the opening cysteine and the closing phenylalanine or tryptophan. The D gene is left open where the match is weak. Rows may omit the clone size; those that give it use once, few, many or a size class.

V gene	D gene	clone size	J gene	CDR3 protein	CDR3 DNA
TRBV12-3/TRBV12-4	TRBD2	many	TRBJ2-7	CASSLGLAALSYEQYF	TGTGCCAGCAGTTTGGGGCTAGCGGCCCTATCCTACGAGCAGTACTTC
TRBV9	NA	few	TRBJ1-2	CASSRNTNYGYTF	TGTGCCAGCAGTCGCAATACCAACTATGGCTACACCTTC
TRBV5-1	TRBD1	NA	TRBJ2-7	CASSSRTGGWNEQYF	TGCGCCAGCAGCTCCCGGACAGGGGGCTGGAACGAGCAGTACTTC
TRBV28	TRBD2	NA	TRBJ2-7	CASSLGRASGSYEQYF	TGTGCCAGCAGTTTAGGACGGGCTAGCGGCTCCTACGAGCAGTACTTC
TRBV5-1	TRBD1	many	TRBJ2-1	CASSWRTGNNEQFF	TGCGCCAGCAGCTGGCGGACAGGGAACAATGAGCAGTTCTTC
TRBV6-1	NA	NA	TRBJ1-2	CASTQGLGYGYTF	TGTGCCAGCACCCAGGGTCTCGGCTATGGCTACACCTTC
TRBV28	TRBD1	many	TRBJ1-5	CASSPGQGAVPQHF	TGTGCCAGCAGTCCCGGACAGGGGGCAGTACCCCAGCATTTT
TRBV27	NA	many	TRBJ1-2	CASSYSSNYGYTF	TGTGCCAGCAGTTACAGTTCTAACTATGGCTACACCTTC
TRBV7-8	NA	many	TRBJ1-1	CASSLNGMGVTEAFF	TGTGCCAGCAGCTTAAATGGTATGGGGGTCACTGAAGCTTTCTTT
TRBV7-9	TRBD1	NA	TRBJ1-6	CASSVLTGDSPLHF	TGTGCCAGCAGCGTTCTGACAGGGGATTCACCCCTCCACTTT
TRBV11-2	NA	many	TRBJ1-1	CASSPPERRTEAFF	TGTGCCAGCAGCCCGCCGGAGCGGCGGACTGAAGCTTTCTTT
TRBV5-5	TRBD1	many	TRBJ1-5	CASSPRADRANQPQHF	TGTGCCAGCAGCCCGCGGGCCGACAGGGCCAATCAGCCCCAGCATTTT
TRBV27	NA	NA	TRBJ1-6	CASSLWALSSYNSPLHF	TGTGCCAGCAGTTTATGGGCTCTGAGCTCCTATAATTCACCCCTCCACTTT
TRBV12-3/TRBV12-4	NA	few	TRBJ1-4	CASSMRWGKLFF	TGTGCCAGCAGTATGAGGTGGGGAAAACTGTTTTTT
TRBV27	NA	many	TRBJ2-5	CASSQSLQETQYF	TGTGCCAGCAGTCAGTCCCTTCAAGAGACCCAGTACTTC
TRBV11-2	TRBD2	many	TRBJ2-1	CASSLEGARGSSNEQFF	TGTGCCAGCAGCTTAGAAGGTGCACGCGGGAGTTCGAATGAGCAGTTCTTC
TRBV28	TRBD1	many	TRBJ1-6	CASSLRGPYNSPLHF	TGTGCCAGCAGTTTGAGGGGGCCATATAATTCACCCCTCCACTTT
TRBV7-8	NA	many	TRBJ1-5	CASSLFLWVSGVGVNQPQHF	TGTGCCAGCAGCTTGTTTCTGTGGGTGTCAGGGGTGGGGGTAAATCAGCCCCAGCATTTT
TRBV10-3	NA	NA	TRBJ1-1	CAISGWNTEAFF	TGTGCCATCAGTGGATGGAACACTGAAGCTTTCTTT
TRBV9	NA	many	TRBJ1-6	CASSVGGGRGNSPLHF	TGTGCCAGCAGCGTTGGTGGGGGGCGAGGAAATTCACCCCTCCACTTT
TRBV20-1	NA	NA	TRBJ2-4	CSARETWENIQYF	TGCAGTGCTAGAGAGACGTGGGAAAACATTCAGTACTTC
TRBV10-3	TRBD1	NA	TRBJ2-7	CAISEDRGKEQYF	TGTGCCATCAGTGAGGACAGGGGGAAAGAGCAGTACTTC
TRBV19	TRBD1	NA	TRBJ2-1	CATWTGGLNEQFF	TGTGCCACCTGGACAGGGGGGCTTAATGAGCAGTTCTTC
TRBV9	NA	NA	TRBJ1-2	CASSVQSNYGYTF	TGTGCCAGCAGCGTCCAGTCTAACTATGGCTACACCTTC
TRBV5-6	NA	NA	TRBJ1-5	CASSLARSSNQPQHF	TGTGCCAGCAGCTTGGCTAGATCTAGCAATCAGCCCCAGCATTTT
TRBV27	NA	NA	TRBJ2-6	CASRGSPLSGANVLTF	TGTGCCAGTAGGGGCAGCCCTCTCTCTGGGGCCAACGTCCTGACTTTC
TRBV19	NA	few	TRBJ1-5	CASRTTDRKNQPQHF	TGTGCCAGTAGGACGACGGACAGAAAAAATCAGCCCCAGCATTTT
TRBV12-3/TRBV12-4	NA	once	TRBJ2-5	CASSPRNGRETQYF	TGTGCCAGCAGTCCCCGTAACGGACGGGAGACCCAGTACTTC
TRBV29-1	NA	few	TRBJ1-2	CSVESTGPFNYGYTF	TGCAGCGTTGAATCTACGGGCCCCTTTAACTATGGCTACACCTTC
TRBV29-1	NA	many	TRBJ2-3	CSVLPSTDTQYF	TGCAGCGTCTTACCTAGCACAGATACGCAGTATTTT
TRBV27	NA	many	TRBJ1-1	CASSFTGTEAFF	TGTGCCAGCAGTTTTACAGGCACTGAAGCTTTCTTT
TRBV4-1	TRBD2	NA	TRBJ2-7	CASSQDPIAGGTYEQYF	TGCGCCAGCAGCCAGGACCCCATAGCGGGAGGGACCTACGAGCAGTACTTC
TRBV20-1	NA	NA	TRBJ1-6	CSANRENSPLHF	TGCAGTGCTAACAGGGAAAATTCACCCCTCCACTTT
TRBV6-1	TRBD2	few	TRBJ2-1	CASRPGLAADEQFF	TGTGCCAGCCGGCCGGGACTAGCTGCCGATGAGCAGTTCTTC
TRBV28	NA	many	TRBJ2-3	CASQLGGTDTQYF	TGTGCCAGCCAATTGGGGGGTACAGATACGCAGTATTTT
TRBV27	TRBD1	many	TRBJ1-4	CASSPQGFNEKLFF	TGTGCCAGCAGTCCACAGGGGTTTAATGAAAAACTGTTTTTT
TRBV11-3	TRBD2	many	TRBJ2-1	CASSLGLAGVYNEQFF	TGTGCCAGCAGCTTGGGACTAGCGGGAGTCTACAATGAGCAGTTCTTC
TRBV29-1	TRBD1	NA	TRBJ1-2	CSVLRGHELYGYTF	TGCAGCGTCCTCAGGGGGCACGAACTATATGGCTACACCTTC
TRBV11-2	TRBD1	many	TRBJ2-1	CASSLVTGGYNEQFF	TGTGCCAGCAGCTTAGTCACAGGGGGCTACAATGAGCAGTTCTTC
TRBV30	TRBD2	many	TRBJ2-7	CAYSGRSSYEQYF	TGTGCCTATAGCGGGAGGTCTTCCTACGAGCAGTACTTC
TRBV6-1	NA	many	TRBJ2-7	CASSELGRKGYEQYF	TGTGCCAGCAGTGAACTGGGCAGAAAGGGCTACGAGCAGTACTTC
TRBV2	TRBD2	many	TRBJ2-2	CASSASGSNTGELFF	TGTGCCAGCAGTGCTAGCGGGAGTAACACCGGGGAGCTGTTTTTT
TRBV3-1	NA	few	TRBJ2-7	CASSQTQGSYEQYF	TGTGCCAGCAGCCAAACACAGGGTAGTTACGAGCAGTACTTC
TRBV7-2	NA	many	TRBJ1-5	CASSLGDIWGNQPQHF	TGTGCCAGCAGCTTAGGCGACATTTGGGGCAATCAGCCCCAGCATTTT
TRBV27	TRBD1	NA	TRBJ2-7	CASRRTGGVYEQYF	TGTGCCAGCAGGAGGACAGGGGGGGTTTACGAGCAGTACTTC
TRBV6-1	NA	many	TRBJ2-5	CASSVISETQYF	TGTGCCAGCAGTGTCATTTCGGAGACCCAGTACTTC
TRBV28	NA	many	TRBJ2-5	CASSHPQGGKETQYF	TGTGCCAGCAGTCACCCTCAGGGGGGGAAAGAGACCCAGTACTTC
TRBV7-2	TRBD1	NA	TRBJ2-7	CASSFGTGVSVEQYF	TGTGCCAGCAGCTTCGGGACAGGGGTGTCGGTCGAGCAGTACTTC
TRBV30	TRBD2	NA	TRBJ2-3	CAWLTSGRNTQYF	TGTGCCTGGCTGACTAGCGGGAGGAACACGCAGTATTTT